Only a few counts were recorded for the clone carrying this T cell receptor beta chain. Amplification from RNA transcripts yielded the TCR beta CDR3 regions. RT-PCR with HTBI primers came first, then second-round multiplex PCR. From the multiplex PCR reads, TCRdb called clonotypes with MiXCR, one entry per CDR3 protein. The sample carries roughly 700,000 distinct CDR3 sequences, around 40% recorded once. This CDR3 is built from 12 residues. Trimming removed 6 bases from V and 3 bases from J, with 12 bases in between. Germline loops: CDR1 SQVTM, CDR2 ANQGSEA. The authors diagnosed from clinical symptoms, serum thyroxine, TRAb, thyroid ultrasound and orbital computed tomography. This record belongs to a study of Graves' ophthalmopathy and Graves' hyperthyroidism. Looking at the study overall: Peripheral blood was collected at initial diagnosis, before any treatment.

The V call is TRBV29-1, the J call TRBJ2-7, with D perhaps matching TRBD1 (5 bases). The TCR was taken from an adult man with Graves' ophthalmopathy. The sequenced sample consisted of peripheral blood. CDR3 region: CSVVVGLYEQYF. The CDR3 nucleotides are TGCAGCGTCGTCGTGGGGCTCTACGAGCAGTACTTC.